The 5 T cell receptor beta chains given below trace back to one sample, sequenced in a study of T cell repertoires in cytomegalovirus infection. These receptors' targets are unknown. MiXCR, run by TCRdb on the reads, gives a single entry per CDR3 protein. The table shows roughly 500,000 distinct CDR3 sequences, with around a third occurring only once. The sequenced sample was cultured PBMCs, obtained from culture after CMV antigen stimulation. These receptors were obtained from a human donor in good health (CMV status not recorded). Some clones in this sample may be carry-over from other donors' samples.

This clonotype was found many times. The rearrangement joins TRBV20-1 to TRBJ2-7; tentative D call: TRBD1 (7 bases). The germline V and J ends were trimmed by 3 bases and 2 bases, with 11 bases remaining between them. The CDR3 consists of 13 residues. CDR1 and CDR2 from the germline V gene are DFQATT and SNEGSKA (reference sequence). This chain's CDR3 is CSASRGETYEQYF. The CDR3 DNA follows: TGCAGTGCTAGCAGGGGGGAGACCTACGAGCAGTACTTC.

This clonotype was observed many times. The chain recombines TRBV11-2 with TRBJ2-5, with 14 bases lining up with TRBD2. Germline V CDR1 and CDR2: SGHAT, FQNNGV. V lost 7 bases, J lost 4 bases, and 11 bases stayed unmatched. The CDR3 runs 17 residues. The CDR3 DNA follows: TGTGCCAGCACAACCTTCCTCGGACTAGCGGGGGGAGAGACCCAGTACTTC. Translation gives CASTTFLGLAGGETQYF.

This clonotype was seen a few times. DNA of the CDR3: TGTGCCAGCAGCAGTTCTAGCGGGAGAGATGAGACCCAGTACTTC. The encoded protein is CASSSSSGRDETQYF. The chain carries TRBV11-2 and TRBJ2-5; 10 bases are shared with TRBD2. V was clipped by 5 bases and J by 5 bases; unmatched bases: 8. Per the germline V gene, CDR1 is SGHAT and CDR2 is FQNNGV. CDR3 length equals 15 residues.

This rearrangement joins TRBV6-2 or TRBV6-3 to TRBJ2-7; the D is unclear. The CDR3 runs to 12 residues. Germline V lookup: CDR1 MNHEY, CDR2 SVGEGT. This chain's CDR3 is CPSSYTPSEQYV. The CDR3 DNA reads as TGTCCCAGCAGTTACACCCCCTCCGAGCAGTACGTC.

The genes are TRBV3-1 and TRBJ2-3; 7 nucleotides match TRBD1. The junction had 6 bases not matched to a gene; V was cut back by 0 bases and J by 3 bases. The CDR3 extends over 16 amino acids. Germline V CDR1 and CDR2: LGHDT, YNNKEL (reference sequence). Here the CDR3 reads CASSQDLGGETDTQYF. CDR3 sequence (DNA): TGTGCCAGCAGCCAAGATTTAGGGGGCGAAACAGATACGCAGTATTTT.